What follows describes a single TCR beta chain. Its antigen is undetermined. The PCR had 60 Vbeta and 13 Jbeta primers. Sequenced by immunoSEQ multiplex PCR; TCRdb stores in-frame clones only, minus some. The sample includes some 130,000 clones, 77% seen only once; the top ten take under 2.5%. This sample was included in a study of cytomegalovirus exposure and HLA in healthy donors. Study-wide context: There were approximately 80 million unique TCRs (from HLA-typed donors) in an early data release.

General study findings and limits: HLA restriction was apparent for most CMV-associated TCR beta chains in a later analysis.

Material: PBMCs. The TCR sequence derives from a man aged 30 to 39 in good health and CMV-seronegative.

The CDR3 is CASSQVRDLGGYTF. The CDR3 coding sequence is TGCGCCAGCAGCCAAGTCCGGGATTTAGGAGGCTACACCTTC. This chain joins TRBV4-1 and TRBJ1-2; no reliable D call. The CDR3 is 14 amino acids. Trimming took 1 base from V and 8 from J, leaving 14 bases between them. The germline V gene has CDR1 MGHRA and CDR2 YSYEKL.